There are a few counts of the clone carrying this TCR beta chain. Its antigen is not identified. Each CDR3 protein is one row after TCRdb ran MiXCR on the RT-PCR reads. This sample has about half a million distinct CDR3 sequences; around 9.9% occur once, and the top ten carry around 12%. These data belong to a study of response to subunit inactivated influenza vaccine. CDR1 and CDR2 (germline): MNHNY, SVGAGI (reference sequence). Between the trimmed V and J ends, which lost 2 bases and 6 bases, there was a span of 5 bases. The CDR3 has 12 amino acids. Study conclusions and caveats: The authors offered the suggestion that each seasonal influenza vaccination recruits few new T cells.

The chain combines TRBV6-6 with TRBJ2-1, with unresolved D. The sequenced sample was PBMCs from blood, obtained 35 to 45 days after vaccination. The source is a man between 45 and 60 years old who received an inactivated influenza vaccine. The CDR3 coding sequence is TGTGCCAGCAGTTACCCCCCCAATGAGCAGTTCTTC. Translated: CASSYPPNEQFF.